A selection of T cell receptor beta chains follows, all from one sample in a study of shared clonotypes between healthy human individuals. Method: immunoSEQ multiplex PCR; TCRdb's copy keeps in-frame clones and lacks some. Among about 2.1 million clones listed, over 85% were seen once. The material sequenced was naive CD8+ T cells from PBMCs. The source of these receptors is a young man in good health. Some clones in this sample may be carry-over from other donors' samples. Both conserved end residues are part of each CDR3. The order of the fields is J gene, V gene, clone size, D gene, CDR3 DNA, CDR3 protein. A D gene is named only where the DNA matches it firmly. Where a row states a size, it is once, few, many or the class of an expanded clone; other rows omit it.

>TRBJ1-4|TRBV7-8|-|TRBD1
TGTGCCAGCAGCCGAAACAGGGGTGGTGAAAAACTGTTTTTT
CASSRNRGGEKLFF
>TRBJ2-6|TRBV7-9|-|-
TGTGCCAGCAGCTTAGAACCGGGACAACTCTCTGGGGCCAACGTCCTGACTTTC
CASSLEPGQLSGANVLTF
>TRBJ2-7|TRBV29-1|-|TRBD1
TGCAGCGTTTATCCGGGACAGGGCTCCTACGAGCAGTACTTC
CSVYPGQGSYEQYF
>TRBJ2-7|TRBV5-6|-|-
TGTGCCAGCAGCTTGGCCGGGGTCTCCTACGAGCAGTACTTC
CASSLAGVSYEQYF
>TRBJ2-3|TRBV27|-|TRBD1
TGTGCCAGCAGTTTATTAGGGACAGGGGGGAGCACAGATACGCAGTATTTT
CASSLLGTGGSTDTQYF
>TRBJ2-1|TRBV27|once|TRBD1
TGTGCCAGCAGTGCCGCGGGACAGGTACTTGAGCAGTTCTTC
CASSAAGQVLEQFF
>TRBJ2-4|TRBV28|-|-
TGTGCCAGCAGTTCCACCGTTAAAAACATTCAGTACTTC
CASSSTVKNIQYF
>TRBJ1-1|TRBV5-1|-|-
TGCGCCAGCAGCTTGTGGGGCGTAGGGGCTGAAGCTTTCTTT
CASSLWGVGAEAFF
>TRBJ2-1|TRBV6-4|-|-
TGTGCCAGCAGTTTGGACCCGAGCTCCTACAATGAGCAGTTCTTC
CASSLDPSSYNEQFF
>TRBJ2-7|TRBV30|-|-
TGTGCCTGGAGTGTAGGGGTAGCCAGCTCCTACGAGCAGTACTTC
CAWSVGVASSYEQYF
>TRBJ2-7|TRBV30|-|-
TGTGCCTGGAGTGACCCCGGACGGGGGACCTACGAGCAGTACTTC
CAWSDPGRGTYEQYF
>TRBJ1-5|TRBV6-4|-|-
TGTCCTCTGTCGCGTCAGCCCCAGCATTTT
CPLSRQPQHF
>TRBJ2-2|TRBV9|-|TRBD1
TGTGCCAGCAGCGTAGGGTCAGGGGGTTCGAGAACCGGGGAGCTGTTTTTT
CASSVGSGGSRTGELFF
>TRBJ1-1|TRBV7-3|once|-
TGTGCCAGCAGCCTGAGGGGTCGCACTGAAGCTTTCTTT
CASSLRGRTEAFF
>TRBJ1-1|TRBV7-9|-|-
TGTGCCAGCAGCTCTACAGGTAATGAAGCTTTCTTT
CASSSTGNEAFF
>TRBJ1-2|TRBV2|-|-
TGTGCCAGCCTGACCGGACCTAGATACACCTTC
CASLTGPRYTF
>TRBJ2-1|TRBV9|-|TRBD1
TGTGCCAGCAGCGCCGATTCGGGACAGGCCTACAATGAGCAGTTCTTC
CASSADSGQAYNEQFF
>TRBJ2-1|TRBV29-1|once|-
TGCAGCGTTCGGTCCGAAACCCACAATGAGCAGTTCTTC
CSVRSETHNEQFF
>TRBJ1-2|TRBV19|-|-
TGTGCCAGTAGTATAAGGGGATCCAACTATGGCTACACCTTC
CASSIRGSNYGYTF
>TRBJ2-7|TRBV6-1|once|-
TGTGCCAGCAACTTTTTTTACGAGCAGTACTTC
CASNFFYEQYF
>TRBJ2-3|TRBV30|-|-
TGTGCCTGGAGTGTCTTTGGGGCAGATACGCAGTATTTT
CAWSVFGADTQYF
>TRBJ1-5|TRBV5-1|-|-
TGCGCCAGCAGCCCAGACCATAGCAATCAGCCCCAGCATTTT
CASSPDHSNQPQHF
>TRBJ1-4|TRBV7-9|-|-
TGTGCCAGCAGCCCTCCAATAACAGGAAATAATGAAAAACTGTTTTTT
CASSPPITGNNEKLFF
>TRBJ1-4|TRBV29-1|-|-
TGCAGCGGTCTATCGACTAATGAAAAACTGTTTTTT
CSGLSTNEKLFF
>TRBJ1-1|TRBV19|-|-
TGTGCCAGTAAGGAAGTCATGAACACTGAAGCTTTCTTT
CASKEVMNTEAFF
>TRBJ2-3|TRBV9|once|-
TGTGCCAGCGCCAGGAACACAGATACGCAGTATTTT
CASARNTDTQYF
>TRBJ2-1|TRBV21-1|-|-
TGTGCCAGCAGCAAAGCCTCGAGGCCTACTAGCGGGAGCGGCAATGAGCAGTTCTTC
CASSKASRPTSGSGNEQFF
>TRBJ2-7|TRBV6-6|-|-
TGTGCCAGCAGTTTTACGACTACATACGAGCAGTACTTC
CASSFTTTYEQYF
>TRBJ2-7|TRBV7-2|-|TRBD2
TGTGCCAGCAGCTTAGTAGGCGGGACTACCTACGAGCAGTACTTC
CASSLVGGTTYEQYF
>TRBJ2-2|TRBV7-9|-|-
TGTGCCAGCAGCTTAAGGCCGGAGAACGGGGAGCTGTTTTTT
CASSLRPENGELFF
>TRBJ1-1|TRBV19|-|-
TGTGCCAGTAGTATGGTCCAGGGCCGGACTGAAGCTTTCTTT
CASSMVQGRTEAFF
>TRBJ2-7|TRBV9|-|-
TGTGCCAGCAGCGTAGGGGTAGCCTACGAGCAGTACTTC
CASSVGVAYEQYF
>TRBJ1-2|TRBV29-1|-|TRBD1
TGCAGCGTTACACCTGGACAGGGAAACTATGGCTACACCTTC
CSVTPGQGNYGYTF
>TRBJ1-1|TRBV5-4|few|-
TGTGCCAGCAGCTTGGCCAAGGGGGAAGCTTTCTTT
CASSLAKGEAFF
>TRBJ1-1|TRBV21-1|-|-
TGTGCCAGCAGCAAAAGACAGGGGAGGATGAACACTGAAGCTTTCTTT
CASSKRQGRMNTEAFF
>TRBJ2-7|TRBV9|once|-
TGTGCCAGCAGCCTACAGGGAAGGAGCTACGAGCAGTACTTC
CASSLQGRSYEQYF
>TRBJ2-7|TRBV6-5|-|-
TGTGCCAGCAGTTATATCCCGGGCCTGAGATCCTACGAGCAGTACTTC
CASSYIPGLRSYEQYF
>TRBJ1-4|TRBV2|-|-
TGTGCCAGCAGTGTCCGCTTGGACACTAATGAAAAACTGTTTTTT
CASSVRLDTNEKLFF
>TRBJ2-2|TRBV19|-|TRBD2
TGTGCCAGTAGTACCCCTCTAGCGGGAGGCAAAACCACCGGGGAGCTGTTTTTT
CASSTPLAGGKTTGELFF
>TRBJ2-7|TRBV7-4|-|-
TGTGCCAGCAGCCGTTTCACGGGGGCGAGGCACGAGCAGTACTTC
CASSRFTGARHEQYF
>TRBJ2-2|TRBV10-3|-|-
TGTGCCATCAGCCCCTCCCCCGGGGAGCTGTTTTTT
CAISPSPGELFF
>TRBJ2-7|TRBV19|-|-
TGTGCCAGTAGTCCATCGGACAGATACGAGCAGTACTTC
CASSPSDRYEQYF
>TRBJ2-3|TRBV19|-|-
TGTGCCAGTAGTGGGGGATACGGCACACACACAGATACGCAGTATTTT
CASSGGYGTHTDTQYF
>TRBJ2-7|TRBV10-3|-|-
TGTGCCATCAGTGACCCTGCGACGGTAGTCTGGCACCCCTACGAGCAGTACTTC
CAISDPATVVWHPYEQYF
>TRBJ1-4|TRBV7-8|-|-
TGTGCCAGCAGCTTACCGTCGCCTAATGAAAAACTGTTTTTT
CASSLPSPNEKLFF
>TRBJ1-2|TRBV27|-|TRBD1
TGTGCCAGCAGACGAGGGACAGGGATGTACTATGGCTACACCTTC
CASRRGTGMYYGYTF
>TRBJ2-7|TRBV28|-|-
TGTGCCAGCAGTTTCCGCCAGGGGGGGTACGAGCAGTACTTC
CASSFRQGGYEQYF
>TRBJ2-7|TRBV29-1|-|TRBD2
TGCAGCGCTCGGGGCGGGAGGGCCGTGAGCTACGAGCAGTACTTC
CSARGGRAVSYEQYF
>TRBJ2-1|TRBV7-9|-|TRBD2
TGTGCCAGCAGCTTTCCCTCCCAGCGGGAGAAGTACAATGAGCAGTTCTTC
CASSFPSQREKYNEQFF
>TRBJ1-5|TRBV10-3|-|-
TGTGCCATCAGTGAGTCGGGTTATAGCAATCAGCCCCAGCATTTT
CAISESGYSNQPQHF